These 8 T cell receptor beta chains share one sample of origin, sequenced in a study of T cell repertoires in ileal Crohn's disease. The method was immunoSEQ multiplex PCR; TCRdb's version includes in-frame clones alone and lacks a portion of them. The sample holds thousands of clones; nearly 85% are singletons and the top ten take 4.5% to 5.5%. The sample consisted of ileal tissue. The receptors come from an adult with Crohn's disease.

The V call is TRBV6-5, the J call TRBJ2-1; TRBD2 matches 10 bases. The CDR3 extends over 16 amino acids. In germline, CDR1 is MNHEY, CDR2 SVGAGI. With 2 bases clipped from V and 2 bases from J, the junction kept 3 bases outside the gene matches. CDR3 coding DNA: TGTGCCAGCAGTTACGATGGACTAGCGGCCTACAATGAGCAGTTCTTC. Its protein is CASSYDGLAAYNEQFF.

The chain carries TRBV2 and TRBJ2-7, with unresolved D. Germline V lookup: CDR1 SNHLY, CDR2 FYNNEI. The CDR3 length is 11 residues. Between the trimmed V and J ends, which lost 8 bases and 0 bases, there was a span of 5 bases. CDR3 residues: CASESSYEQYF. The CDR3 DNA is TGTGCCAGCGAGAGCTCCTACGAGCAGTACTTC.

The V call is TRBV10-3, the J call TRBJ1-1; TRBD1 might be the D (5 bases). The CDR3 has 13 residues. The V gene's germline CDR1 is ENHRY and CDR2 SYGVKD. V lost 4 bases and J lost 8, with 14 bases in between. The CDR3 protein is CAISGSGGGEAFF. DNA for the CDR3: TGTGCCATCAGTGGGTCCGGTGGGGGGGAAGCTTTCTTT.

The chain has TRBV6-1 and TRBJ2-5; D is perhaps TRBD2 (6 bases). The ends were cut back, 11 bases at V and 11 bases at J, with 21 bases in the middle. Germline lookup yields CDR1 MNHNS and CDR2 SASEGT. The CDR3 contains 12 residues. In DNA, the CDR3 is TGTGCCTCCGGGACTTTCTCCGGGGAGCAGTACTTC. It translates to CASGTFSGEQYF.

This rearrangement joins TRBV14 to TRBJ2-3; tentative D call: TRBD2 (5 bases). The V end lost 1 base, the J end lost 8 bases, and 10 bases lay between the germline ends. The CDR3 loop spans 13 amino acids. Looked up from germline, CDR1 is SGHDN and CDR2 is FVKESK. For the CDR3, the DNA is TGTGCCAGCAGCCAAGTGGGAGTCGGTACGCAGTATTTT. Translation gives CASSQVGVGTQYF.

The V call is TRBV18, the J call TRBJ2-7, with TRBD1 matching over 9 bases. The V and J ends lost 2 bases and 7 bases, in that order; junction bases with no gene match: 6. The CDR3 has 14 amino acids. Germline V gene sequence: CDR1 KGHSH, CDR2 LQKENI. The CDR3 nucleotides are TGTGCCAGCTCACCATCCGGACAGGGGCGGGAGCAGTACTTC. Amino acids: CASSPSGQGREQYF.

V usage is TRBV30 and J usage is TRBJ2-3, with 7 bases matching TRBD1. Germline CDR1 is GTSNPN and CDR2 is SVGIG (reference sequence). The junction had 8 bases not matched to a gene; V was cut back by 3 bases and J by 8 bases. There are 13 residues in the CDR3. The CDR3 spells CAWRPRGRPTQYF. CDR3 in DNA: TGTGCCTGGAGACCGAGGGGGCGTCCTACGCAGTATTTT.

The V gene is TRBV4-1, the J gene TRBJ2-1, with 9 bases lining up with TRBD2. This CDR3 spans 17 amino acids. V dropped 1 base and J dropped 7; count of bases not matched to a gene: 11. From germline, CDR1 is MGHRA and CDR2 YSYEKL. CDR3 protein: CASSQVSREGLQNEQFF. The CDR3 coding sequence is TGCGCCAGCAGCCAAGTTTCGCGGGAGGGCCTCCAAAATGAGCAGTTCTTC.